These T cell receptor beta chains were read from a single sample in a study of blood T cell repertoires in COVID-19. The data were produced by immunoSEQ multiplex PCR, yet TCRdb's version contains in-frame clones alone and is incomplete. This sample carries about 280,000 clones, roughly 85% of them seen once, and the ten largest clones take 2.5%. The source material was PBMCs or T cells enriched from blood (not recorded which). These receptors came from a woman aged 50 to 60 who had recovered from COVID-19. The CDR3 runs from the conserved cysteine through the conserved F or W. The size of a clone is reported for some rows only, either as once, few or many, or as a class for expanded clones.

>NA|TRBV5-5
CASSSGPSQRGYEQYF
>NA|TRBV5-4
CASSLRTGVSSGANVLTF
>NA|TRBV4-1
CASSQPTSISYNEQFF
>NA|TRBV27
CASSFLPDRAYEQYF
>NA|TRBV7-8
CASSLYARGPSYEQYF
>NA|TRBV2
CASSGQVLVVNYGYTF
>few|TRBV5-6
CASSLGGGLAGGNEQFF
>NA|TRBV29-1
CSVGQGAYEQYF
>NA|TRBV19
CASSIDPGGRETQYF
>NA|TRBV30
CAWSGLAEYNEQFF
>NA|TRBV10-3
CAISGLGQTEDEQFF
>once|TRBV29-1
CSVAVWEVRETQYF
>NA|TRBV19
CASSSYSDSSYNEQFF
>NA|TRBV6-5
CASSYVAEKNIQYF
>once|TRBV6-5
CASSSPGQGVYGYTF
>NA|TRBV3-1/TRBV3-2
CASSLRQGGNYGYTF
>NA|TRBV19
CASSPIGYSGSSYNEQFF
>NA|TRBV30
CACDGQSRYEQYF
>NA|TRBV10-3
CAISGVVAGDYEQYF
>NA|TRBV6-6
CASNEGQTNYEQYF
>NA|TRBV4-1
CASSQVTGSISGNTIYF
>NA|TRBV7-6
CASSLGLAGGSRETQYF
>NA|TRBV30
CAWSSTSSNQPQHF
>once|TRBV19
CASNTGQGAEAFF
>NA|TRBV7-6
CASSLFSYEQYF
>NA|TRBV12-3/TRBV12-4
CASINGGATEAFF
>NA|TRBV12-3/TRBV12-4
CASTRGSREQYF
>NA|TRBV12-3/TRBV12-4
CASRMNNGNTIYF
>NA|TRBV7-2
CASSFSGVLAKNIQYF
>once|TRBV30
CAWSVGGSTDTQYF
>NA|TRBV5-1
CASSLDRVGTDTQYF
>NA|TRBV19
CASSIQRGGTYEQYF
>once|TRBV4-1
CASSFGQGTTQETQYF
>NA|TRBV3-1/TRBV3-2
CASSQVPGSVGYTF
>NA|TRBV5-4
CASSFGGGETQYF
>NA|TRBV30
CAWRPRGQKETQYF
>NA|TRBV21-1
CASSASGGARQYF
>NA|TRBV19
CASQTSPGDYGYTF
>once|TRBV30
CALAHSGNTIYF
>NA|TRBV7-9
CASSARDFGNTIYF
>NA|TRBV18
CASSPLDRVAGNTIYF
>NA|TRBV5-1
CASSLVAAGGETQYF
>once|TRBV5-4
CASSYAGANEKLFF
>NA|TRBV29-1
CGGYDGEQFF
>NA|TRBV23-1
CASSQSLVPLFF
>NA|TRBV6-5
CASKPGQGRNQPQHF
>few|TRBV11-2
CASSLHYTGPTRLWGYTF
>NA|TRBV11-3
CASSWRRYTEAFF
>NA|TRBV2
CASMEVRLNTEAFF